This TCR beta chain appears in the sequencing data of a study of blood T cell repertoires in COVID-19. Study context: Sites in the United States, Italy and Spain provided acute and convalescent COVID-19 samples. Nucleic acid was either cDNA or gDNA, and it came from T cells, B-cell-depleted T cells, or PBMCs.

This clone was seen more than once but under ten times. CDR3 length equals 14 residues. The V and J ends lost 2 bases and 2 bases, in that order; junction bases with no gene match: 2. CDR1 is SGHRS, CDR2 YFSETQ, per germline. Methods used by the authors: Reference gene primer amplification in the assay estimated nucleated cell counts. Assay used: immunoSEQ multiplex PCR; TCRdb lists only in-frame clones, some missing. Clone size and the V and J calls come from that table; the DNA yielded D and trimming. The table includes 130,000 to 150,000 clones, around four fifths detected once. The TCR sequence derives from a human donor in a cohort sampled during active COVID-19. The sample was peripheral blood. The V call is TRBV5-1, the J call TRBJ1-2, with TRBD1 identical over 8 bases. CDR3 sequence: CASSFGQGNYGYTF. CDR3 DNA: TGCGCCAGCAGCTTCGGACAGGGAAACTATGGCTACACCTTC.